These 21 T cell receptor beta chains originate from one sample sequenced in a study of regulatory T cells in long-lasting Graves disease. Both iRepertoire HTBI primers and Arm-PCR of CDR3 regions were used to build the TCR beta libraries. TCRdb fed the multiplex PCR reads into MiXCR, producing one record per CDR3 protein. The data contain about 540,000 distinct CDR3 sequences, approximately 13% of them seen just once; the ten biggest clones take up roughly a tenth. Time point described: newly diagnosed GD, antithyroid drugs for less than 3 months. The TCR library used RNA extracted from PBMCs. A further study also used this sample, focusing on T cells in Graves' hyperthyroidism and ophthalmopathy.

Sequencing was performed on peripheral blood mononuclear cells (PBMCs), taken at new diagnosis, from a patient treated with antithyroid drugs. The receptors here all came from a man aged 25-45 years with Graves disease.

The sample holds a few counts of this clonotype. This chain links TRBV4-2 with TRBJ2-2, with D possibly being TRBD2 (6 bases). CDR3 length: 15 amino acids. V was shortened by 0 bases and J by 4 bases, with 9 bases between the two germline ends. CDR1 and CDR2 (germline): LGHNA, YNFKEQ. The CDR3 here is CASSQERDPTGELFF. CDR3 bases: TGTGCCAGCAGCCAAGAGCGGGATCCCACCGGGGAGCTGTTTTTT.

The sample holds many counts of this clonotype. This sequence joins TRBV20-1 and TRBJ2-1; 9 bases map to TRBD1. With V trimmed by 4 bases and J by 4 bases, 11 bases remained unmatched. CDR3 length equals 16 residues. CDR1 and CDR2 from the germline V gene are DFQATT and SNEGSKA (reference sequence). The CDR3 nucleotides are TGCAGTGCTACCCTAGGGACAGGGAGCCCTTACAATGAGCAGTTCTTC. It yields the protein CSATLGTGSPYNEQFF.

This clonotype occurred many times. The chain carries TRBV29-1 and TRBJ2-2, with D unresolved. The CDR3 is 13 residues long. Germline V gene sequence: CDR1 SQVTM, CDR2 ANQGSEA. V lost 3 bases, J lost 0 bases, and 5 bases lay in between. The CDR3 sequence is CSVEVSNTGELFF. For the CDR3, the DNA is TGCAGCGTTGAGGTCTCGAACACCGGGGAGCTGTTTTTT.

This clonotype was seen only a few times. The chain combines TRBV30 with TRBJ1-6; no clear D gene. The V end was cut by 4 bases, the J end by 7 bases, with 11 bases between. Germline-derived CDR1 and CDR2 are GTSNPN and SVGIG (reference sequence). CDR3 length equals 13 residues. The CDR3 nucleotides read TGTGCCTGGAATTTTACCCCGAATTCACCCCTCCACTTT. It yields the protein CAWNFTPNSPLHF.

The chain links TRBV29-1 to TRBJ2-3; possibly TRBD1 for D (6 bases). V lost 5 bases and J 5 bases, leaving 14 bases between the germline ends. The CDR3 consists of 13 residues. CDR1 is SQVTM, CDR2 ANQGSEA, per germline. The CDR3 sequence: CSVRGQPLDTQYF. The CDR3 region has the DNA TGCAGCGTTAGAGGACAGCCCCTAGATACGCAGTATTTT.

This clonotype has ten or more counts. The chain couples TRBV11-2 to TRBJ1-2, with TRBD1 identical over 8 bases. From germline, CDR1 is SGHAT and CDR2 FQNNGV. CDR3 length: 13 amino acids. Losses at the gene ends were 2 bases for V and 8 bases for J; bases not matched to a gene: 4. For the CDR3, the DNA is TGTGCCAGCAGCTTACCAGGGGGCGTAGGCTACACCTTC. Its protein product is CASSLPGGVGYTF.

The CDR3 region is CAISLGDRGPSLTQYF. The CDR3 DNA reads TGTGCCATCAGTCTAGGGGACAGGGGCCCCTCTCTTACGCAGTATTTT. The chain joins TRBV10-3 to TRBJ2-3; 10 bases map to TRBD1. V shed 5 bases, J shed 8 bases, and the junction held 13 bases outside the gene matches. The CDR3 totals 16 residues. Germline CDR1 reads ENHRY; CDR2 reads SYGVKD.

This clonotype was picked up many times. The chain recombines TRBV7-2 with TRBJ2-3, with 10 bases identical to TRBD2. In germline, CDR1 is SGHTA, CDR2 FQGNSA. The CDR3 length is 16 residues. The V segment lost 5 bases and the J segment 0 bases; nucleotides outside the gene matches: 5. The CDR3 nucleotides read TGTGCCAGCAGCACCGGACTAGCGGCTAGCACAGATACGCAGTATTTT. Encoded protein: CASSTGLAASTDTQYF.

This clonotype has a count of ten or more. This sequence joins TRBV24-1 and TRBJ2-2; 11 bases map to TRBD1. This CDR3 is built from 17 residues. Germline V CDR1 and CDR2: KGHDR, SFDVKD. The V and J ends lost 0 bases and 4 bases, in that order; junction bases with no gene match: 3. The CDR3 bases are TGTGCCACCAGTGATTTGGGGACAGGGGGAGGCACCGGGGAGCTGTTTTTT. This encodes CATSDLGTGGGTGELFF.

Comment on this clonotype: A far more abundant clone sits one base away, making this likely a read error. It is likely a read error, because the conserved phenylalanine at the end of the CDR3 is missing. V gene TRBV11-1 combines with J gene TRBJ2-5; D is ambiguous. The CDR3 has 11 residues. V was pared by 2 bases and J by 5 bases, with 3 bases between. Germline assignment: CDR1 SGHAT and CDR2 FQDESV (reference sequence). The CDR3 sequence: CASSLRETQYS. The CDR3 nucleotides are TGTGCCAGCAGCTTACGGGAGACCCAGTACTCC.

For this clonotype: A junction end diverges from the germline sequence, so it may reflect a read error. CDR3 in amino acids: CASSLLAANTGELFF. For the CDR3, the DNA is TGCGCCAGCAGTTTACTAGCGGCTAACACCGGGGAGCTGTTTTTT. V and J are TRBV6-5 and TRBJ2-2; 8 positions agree with TRBD2. Germline CDR1 is MNHEY and CDR2 is SVGAGI. The CDR3 length is 15 residues.

This chain connects TRBV24-1 to TRBJ2-2; tentative D call: TRBD2 (7 bases). CDR1 KGHDR and CDR2 SFDVKD come from the germline V gene. This CDR3 contains 16 residues. V was pared by 1 base and J by 5 bases, with 13 bases between. The CDR3 coding sequence is TGTGCCACCAGTGATTTTGGGGGGGCGAGTACCGGGGAGCTGTTTTTT. Residues: CATSDFGGASTGELFF.

A note on this clonotype: One base away lies a much larger clone, so this may be a sequencing read error. The V call is TRBV29-1, the J call TRBJ2-7, with D perhaps matching TRBD1 or TRBD2 (5 bases each). From germline, CDR1 is SQVTM and CDR2 ANQGSEA. The CDR3 has 13 amino acids. DNA of the CDR3: TGCAGCGTTGTAAGGGGTGGGTTCAGGGAGCAGTGCTTC. Translated: CSVVRGGFREQCF.

Points on this clonotype: One base away lies a much larger clone, so this may be a sequencing read error. The chain joins TRBV2 to TRBJ1-2; the D gene is possibly TRBD1 (5 bases). The CDR3 covers 15 residues. Germline CDR1 SNHLY, CDR2 FYNNEI. V lost 0 bases to trimming and J lost 7 bases, with 15 bases between them. CDR3 nucleotide sequence: TGTGCCAGCAGTGAAGCGTTCGGGGGTCGGGGTGGCTACACCTTC. Protein: CASSEAFGGRGGYTF.

This clonotype has ten or more counts. The chain employs TRBV27 and TRBJ1-3; D gene uncertain. Trimming left V 4 bases short and J 4 bases short, with 8 bases between. The CDR3 consists of 13 residues. Germline loops: CDR1 MNHEY, CDR2 SMNVEV (reference sequence). The CDR3 DNA sequence: TGTGCCAGCAGTTCAGACTGGGGAAACACCATATATTTT. It specifies CASSSDWGNTIYF.

This clonotype was picked up many times. The rearrangement uses TRBV11-2 and TRBJ2-1, with 8 bases aligning to TRBD2. Germline CDR1 SGHAT, CDR2 FQNNGV. V was pared by 6 bases and J by 8 bases, with 9 bases of the junction left unmatched. There are 14 residues in the CDR3. CDR3 sequence reads: CASSLFGTRDEQFF. CDR3 in DNA: TGTGCCAGCAGTCTCTTTGGGACTAGAGATGAGCAGTTCTTC.

In this sample, this clonotype turned up a few times. The V gene is TRBV19, the J gene TRBJ1-6, with D uncertain. CDR3 size: 16 residues. V was clipped by 6 bases and J by 0 bases, with 12 bases between them. Germline V CDR1 and CDR2: LNHDA, SQIVND (reference sequence). CDR3 in amino acids: CASSPTRSSYNSPLHF. CDR3 nucleotides: TGTGCCAGTAGCCCGACGCGGAGCTCCTATAATTCACCCCTCCACTTT.

This rearrangement joins TRBV5-1 to TRBJ2-5; TRBD2 aligns across 10 bases. Germline CDR1 reads SGHRS; CDR2 reads YFSETQ. The CDR3 totals 16 residues. The V and J ends lost 1 base and 4 bases, in that order; junction bases with no gene match: 7. The CDR3 protein is CASSLRASGSGETQYF. The CDR3 region has the DNA TGCGCCAGCAGCTTGAGGGCTAGCGGGAGTGGAGAGACCCAGTACTTC.

This clonotype occurred many times. DNA for the CDR3: TGTGCCAGCAGCTTAAGGGTAGGGTCCTACAATGAGCAGTTCTTC. It is translated as CASSLRVGSYNEQFF. The chain is built from TRBV11-2 and TRBJ2-1; D gene uncertain. CDR3 length: 15 amino acids. The germline CDR1 and CDR2 sequences are SGHAT and FQNNGV. V lost 2 bases and J 1 base, leaving 9 bases between the germline ends.

This clonotype has at least ten counts. V and J are TRBV28 and TRBJ1-4; D perhaps matches TRBD1 (6 bases). CDR1 and CDR2 (germline): MDHEN, SYDVKM. The CDR3 sequence is 14 residues long. Trimming took 3 bases from V and 8 from J, leaving 13 bases between them. The CDR3 coding sequence is TGTGCCAGCAGTTTCACAGGGAACGGGGAAAAACTGTTTTTT. This gives the protein CASSFTGNGEKLFF.

This clonotype was seen at least ten times. The chain uses TRBV7-9 and TRBJ2-1; D possibly corresponds to TRBD2 (5 bases). The CDR3 extends over 14 amino acids. The germline V gene encodes CDR1 SEHNR and CDR2 FQNEAQ (reference sequence). The V end lost 5 bases, the J end lost 6 bases, and 14 bases lay between the germline ends. The CDR3 DNA is TGTGCCAGCAGCCACGGAGGCAACTTCAATGAGCAGTTCTTC. Protein: CASSHGGNFNEQFF.